The 32 T cell receptor beta chains in this list originate from one sample, sequenced in a study of shared clonotypes between healthy human individuals. TCRdb's table, derived via immunoSEQ multiplex PCR, lists solely in-frame clones and lacks some. Altogether under 300,000 clones are present, just over 65% being singletons, with the ten largest covering around 10%. The sequencing sample was made of memory CD4+ T cells sorted from blood. Stated subset: CD45RA-negative fraction. These receptor sequences come from a man aged 25 to 45 in good health.

This chain joins TRBV6-1 and TRBJ2-7; TRBD2 might be the D (5 bases). CDR1 and CDR2 (germline): MNHNS, SASEGT. Trimming took off 3 bases at V and 2 bases at J, with 8 bases between the two ends. The CDR3 totals 13 residues. The CDR3 protein is CASSETTAYEQYF. DNA of the CDR3: TGTGCCAGCAGTGAGACTACAGCCTACGAGCAGTACTTC.

This clone has just one count. CDR3 coding DNA: TGTGCCAGCAGTTCTACCCGTCCGAACACCGGGGAGCTGTTTTTT. Translating gives CASSSTRPNTGELFF. The genes are TRBV25-1 and TRBJ2-2; no clear D gene. The CDR3 sequence is 15 residues long. Trimming took 5 bases from V and 0 from J, leaving 10 bases between them. Germline CDR1 is MGHDK and CDR2 is SYGVNS.

This chain uses TRBV11-2 with TRBJ2-5; TRBD1 matches at 7 bases. The CDR3 contains 16 residues. Germline V gene lookup returns CDR1 SGHAT and CDR2 FQNNGV. The J segment lost 4 bases and the V segment lost 5 bases, leaving 13 bases of the junction unmatched. DNA of the CDR3: TGTGCCAGCAGCCCTAGTCGGCCCGGGACAGCAGAGACCCAGTACTTC. It translates to CASSPSRPGTAETQYF.

As for this clone: This sample includes further DNA sequences coding for the same CDR3. The genes are TRBV5-5 and TRBJ1-3; D not resolved. In germline, CDR1 is SGHKS, CDR2 YYEKEE (reference sequence). Trimming removed 1 base at V and 4 bases at J, with 12 bases between. The CDR3 is 15 residues long. The CDR3 DNA follows: TGTGCCAGCAGCTTGTTCCCCGAAGGGGGAAACACCATATATTTT. Translating gives CASSLFPEGGNTIYF. The variable domain in full, completed from reference TRBV5-5 and TRBJ1-3, reads DAGVTQSPTHLIKTRGQQVTLRCSPISGHKSVSWYQQVLGQGPQFIFQYYEKEERGRGNFPDRFSARQFPNYSSELNVNALLLGDSALYLCASSLFPEGGNTIYFGEGSWLTVV.

This clone was observed a few times. The rearrangement links TRBV18 to TRBJ2-1, with D perhaps matching TRBD2 (7 bases). V lost 0 bases to trimming and J lost 10 bases, with 16 bases between them. The CDR3 is 15 amino acids. CDR1 KGHSH and CDR2 LQKENI come from the germline V gene. The DNA of the CDR3 is TGTGCCAGCTCACCACCGGGGGGGGCTTCGGAAGAGCAGTTCTTC. Protein: CASSPPGGASEEQFF.

There are a few counts of this clone. This sequence joins TRBV13 and TRBJ2-1; the D gene is possibly TRBD2 (5 bases). Germline V gene lookup returns CDR1 PRHDT and CDR2 FYEKMQ (reference sequence). Trimming removed 6 bases from V and 6 bases from J, with 18 bases in between. CDR3 size: 15 residues. The CDR3: CASRTTTMRINEQFF. The CDR3 DNA reads TGTGCCAGCAGGACGACTACAATGAGGATCAATGAGCAGTTCTTC.

V is TRBV7-3 and J is TRBJ2-1; TRBD2 matches 8 bases. From germline, CDR1 is SGHTA and CDR2 FQGTGA. V shed 4 bases and J 0 bases; nucleotides not matched to a gene: 8. The CDR3 is 17 amino acids. CDR3 nucleotide sequence: TGTGCCAGCAGCTCCCCGCTGGGACTAGACTCCTACAATGAGCAGTTCTTC. It specifies CASSSPLGLDSYNEQFF.

J is TRBJ1-5 and V is TRBV11-2; D not certain. The germline gives CDR1 SGHAT, CDR2 FQNNGV. Between the trimmed V and J ends, which lost 5 bases and 3 bases, there was a span of 8 bases. The CDR3 contains 13 residues. The CDR3 here is CASSTSNNQPQHF. The CDR3 DNA reads TGTGCCAGCAGCACTAGCAACAATCAGCCCCAGCATTTT.

V gene TRBV5-1 combines with J gene TRBJ1-1; a weak D match, TRBD1 (5 bases). Germline CDR1 SGHRS, CDR2 YFSETQ. The CDR3 extends over 14 amino acids. The germline V and J ends were trimmed by 4 bases and 1 base, with 11 bases remaining between them. The CDR3 reads CASSPQDGNTEAFF. DNA for the CDR3: TGCGCCAGCAGCCCACAGGACGGGAACACTGAAGCTTTCTTT.

This clone was counted a few times. V usage is TRBV5-6 and J usage is TRBJ2-2; 7 nucleotides match TRBD1. Looked up from germline, CDR1 is SGHDT and CDR2 is YYEEEE. V was pared by 0 bases and J by 5 bases, with 7 bases of the junction left unmatched. The CDR3 contains 16 residues. CDR3 loop: CASSLDPTGRTGELFF. The CDR3, as DNA: TGTGCCAGCAGCTTGGACCCGACAGGGCGGACCGGGGAGCTGTTTTTT.

The CDR3 DNA follows: TGTGCCAGCAGTGAACTCGGGGTCACAGATACGCAGTATTTT. It codes for CASSELGVTDTQYF. J is TRBJ2-3 and V is TRBV2; a possible D gene is TRBD2 (5 bases). Trimming took 2 bases from V and 2 from J, leaving 8 bases between them. The V gene's germline CDR1 is SNHLY and CDR2 FYNNEI. CDR3 length: 14 residues.

The chain combines TRBV5-6 with TRBJ2-1; TRBD2 matches 7 bases. Germline assignment: CDR1 SGHDT and CDR2 YYEEEE. The CDR3 sequence is 16 residues long. V lost 6 bases to trimming and J lost 7 bases; unmatched junction nucleotides: 16. The CDR3 DNA reads TGTGCCAGCACCCAGATAGGGCGGGAGATATCGAATGAGCAGTTCTTC. It yields the protein CASTQIGREISNEQFF.

A note on this clone: In the same sample, other DNA sequences code for this CDR3. This chain connects TRBV28 to TRBJ1-3; D gene uncertain. CDR1 is MDHEN, CDR2 SYDVKM, per germline. V was cut by 5 bases and J by 0 bases, with 8 bases left in between. This CDR3 has 14 amino acids. The CDR3: CASSPSGSGNTIYF. The CDR3, as DNA: TGTGCCAGCAGTCCCAGCGGCTCTGGAAACACCATATATTTT.

A single count supports this clone. The chain links TRBV11-2 to TRBJ2-2; weak D call: TRBD2 (5 bases). This CDR3 is 15 amino acids long. The germline V gene encodes CDR1 SGHAT and CDR2 FQNNGV. V lost 4 bases to trimming and J lost 5 bases, with 14 bases between them. The DNA of the CDR3 is TGTGCCAGCAGCTCGGGAATAGCACAGACCGGGGAGCTGTTTTTT. It codes for CASSSGIAQTGELFF.

The chain carries TRBV11-2 and TRBJ2-2; the D gene is possibly TRBD1 (5 bases). Trimming removed 2 bases at V and 7 bases at J, with 8 bases between. The CDR3 contains 13 residues. Germline V gives CDR1 SGHAT, CDR2 FQNNGV. The CDR3 sequence: CASSLRGNGELFF. CDR3 nucleotide sequence: TGTGCCAGCAGCTTAAGGGGAAACGGGGAGCTGTTTTTT.

CDR3 nucleotide sequence: TGTGCCAGCAGCCGGGACAGGGGGGCCGAGCAGTACTTC. Residues: CASSRDRGAEQYF. The chain has TRBV5-4 and TRBJ2-7; 11 positions match TRBD1. Germline CDR1 SGHNT, CDR2 YYREEE (reference sequence). V dropped 4 bases and J dropped 6; count of bases not matched to a gene: 3. This CDR3 has 13 residues.

This clone occurred once. This chain uses TRBV5-1 with TRBJ1-1; maybe TRBD1 (5 bases). CDR3 length: 14 residues. Germline V gene lookup returns CDR1 SGHRS and CDR2 YFSETQ. Trimming took off 2 bases at V and 1 base at J, with 9 bases between the two ends. The DNA for the CDR3 is TGCGCCAGCAGCTTCCAGGGTCCGAACACTGAAGCTTTCTTT. Encoded protein: CASSFQGPNTEAFF. Using reference TRBV5-1 and TRBJ1-1 for the parts outside the CDR3, the full variable domain is KAGVTQTPRYLIKTRGQQVTLSCSPISGHRSVSWYQQTPGQGLQFLFEYFSETQRNKGNFPGRFSGRQFSNSRSEMNVSTLELGDSALYLCASSFQGPNTEAFFGQGTRLTVV.

The V gene is TRBV9, the J gene TRBJ2-2, with TRBD1 as a possible D gene (6 bases). Per germline, CDR1 SGDLS and CDR2 YYNGEE. V lost 0 bases to trimming and J lost 7 bases, with 13 bases between them. The CDR3 runs to 15 residues. The CDR3 coding sequence is TGTGCCAGCAGCGTAGGGGGGACAACAAACGGGGAGCTGTTTTTT. Residues: CASSVGGTTNGELFF.

This clone was detected only a few times. The J gene is TRBJ1-1, the V gene TRBV7-8, with 10 bases fitting TRBD1. CDR1 SGHVS and CDR2 FQNEAQ come from the germline V gene. The CDR3 has 14 residues. V was pared by 5 bases and J by 5 bases, with 5 bases of the junction left unmatched. CDR3 sequence: CASSVPGQGTEAFF. In DNA form, the CDR3 reads TGTGCCAGCAGCGTCCCGGGACAGGGGACTGAAGCTTTCTTT. Based on the CDR3 plus reference TRBV7-8 and TRBJ1-1, the full variable domain is GAGVSQSPRYKVAKRGQDVALRCDPISGHVSLFWYQQALGQGPEFLTYFQNEAQLDKSGLPSDRFFAERPEGSVSTLKIQRTQQEDSAVYLCASSVPGQGTEAFFGQGTRLTVV.

This chain uses TRBV7-6 with TRBJ1-3; D is ambiguous. From germline, CDR1 is SGHVS and CDR2 FNYEAQ. V was trimmed by 5 bases and J by 11 bases, leaving 13 bases between them. The CDR3 is made up of 12 amino acids. This CDR3 is CASSASIGPIYF. Here the CDR3 DNA reads TGTGCCAGCAGCGCCTCTATAGGCCCCATATATTTT. The whole variable domain, filled in from reference TRBV7-6 and TRBJ1-3, reads GAGVSQSPRYKVTKRGQDVALRCDPISGHVSLYWYRQALGQGPEFLTYFNYEAQQDKSGLPNDRFSAERPEGSISTLTIQRTEQRDSAMYRCASSASIGPIYFGEGSWLTVV.

This clone was seen a handful of times. The chain recombines TRBV28 with TRBJ2-7; D is uncertain. Germline CDR1 is MDHEN and CDR2 is SYDVKM. The germline V and J ends were trimmed by 4 bases and 1 base, with 2 bases remaining between them. The CDR3 is 11 residues long. CDR3 sequence reads: CASSSSYEQYF. The CDR3 nucleotides are TGTGCCAGCAGTTCATCCTACGAGCAGTACTTC.

The J gene is TRBJ2-3, the V gene TRBV15; the match to TRBD2 covers 9 bases. V was clipped by 0 bases and J by 6 bases; unmatched bases: 10. The CDR3 sequence is 17 residues long. Germline CDR1 is LNHNV and CDR2 is YYDKDF (reference sequence). DNA of the CDR3: TGTGCCACCAGCAGAGATTTGGCGGGAGGGCCGTGGGATACGCAGTATTTT. It translates to CATSRDLAGGPWDTQYF.

The rearrangement links TRBV9 to TRBJ2-7; D perhaps matches TRBD2 (6 bases). Germline loops: CDR1 SGDLS, CDR2 YYNGEE. The ends were cut back, 0 bases at V and 4 bases at J, with 14 bases in the middle. The CDR3 has 15 amino acids. As DNA, the CDR3 is TGTGCCAGCAGCGTAGGCTGGCGGGATGGATACGAGCAGTACTTC. As protein: CASSVGWRDGYEQYF.

The genes are TRBV20-1 and TRBJ2-1; no clear D gene. There are 11 residues in the CDR3. The V end was cut by 4 bases, the J end by 10 bases, with 11 bases between. From germline, CDR1 is DFQATT and CDR2 SNEGSKA (reference sequence). The CDR3 is CSATGSLEQFF. The CDR3 DNA is TGCAGTGCTACCGGCAGCTTAGAGCAGTTCTTC.

The V and J genes are TRBV5-5 and TRBJ2-5; D tentatively reads TRBD1 or TRBD2 (5 bases each). The CDR3 is 14 residues long. The V gene's germline CDR1 is SGHKS and CDR2 YYEKEE (reference sequence). Trimming left V 2 bases short and J 2 bases short, with 10 bases between. CDR3 in amino acids: CASSFGTAQETQYF. CDR3 in DNA: TGTGCCAGCAGCTTCGGGACCGCGCAAGAGACCCAGTACTTC.

The J gene is TRBJ2-3, the V gene TRBV28; 8 positions match TRBD1. V trimming: 5 bases; J trimming: 5 bases; junction bases outside the gene matches: 6. The CDR3 has 14 amino acids. Germline CDR1 reads MDHEN; CDR2 reads SYDVKM. The CDR3 DNA reads TGTGCCAGCAGTCCTAGGACAGGGAAAGATACGCAGTATTTT. This encodes CASSPRTGKDTQYF. Full variable domain (remainder filled in from reference TRBV28 and TRBJ2-3): DVKVTQSSRYLVKRTGEKVFLECVQDMDHENMFWYRQDPGLGLRLIYFSYDVKMKEKGDIPEGYSVSREKKERFSLILESASTNQTSMYLCASSPRTGKDTQYFGPGTRLTVL.

With respect to this clone: Other DNA sequences in the sample encode the same CDR3. V usage is TRBV6-5 and J usage is TRBJ2-1; 8 nucleotides match TRBD2. The trim removed 7 bases at V and 9 bases at J, leaving 5 bases unmatched. The CDR3 extends over 12 amino acids. Germline loops: CDR1 MNHEY, CDR2 SVGAGI. The DNA for the CDR3 is TGTGCCAGCACCAGCGGGAGTATTGAGCAGTTCTTC. It translates to CASTSGSIEQFF.

V and J are TRBV18 and TRBJ2-1; D unresolved. Trimming took 5 bases from V and 6 from J, leaving 5 bases between them. This CDR3 is built from 11 residues. From germline, CDR1 is KGHSH and CDR2 LQKENI. The CDR3 is CASSTSNEQFF. CDR3 bases: TGTGCCAGCTCAACGTCCAATGAGCAGTTCTTC.

The chain couples TRBV7-3 to TRBJ2-5; 12 positions agree with TRBD2. Per germline, CDR1 SGHTA and CDR2 FQGTGA. The CDR3 contains 15 residues. V was clipped by 2 bases and J by 4 bases; unmatched bases: 2. The CDR3 region has the DNA TGTGCCAGCAGCTTATCGGGACTAGCGGGAGAGACCCAGTACTTC. As protein: CASSLSGLAGETQYF.

This chain uses TRBV28 with TRBJ1-3, with D possibly TRBD1 on 5 matching bases. Germline V gene data show CDR1 as MDHEN and CDR2 as SYDVKM. Trimming removed 3 bases from V and 2 bases from J, with 11 bases in between. This CDR3 spans 15 amino acids. The CDR3 loop reads CASSFGGSTGNTIYF. The DNA for the CDR3 is TGTGCCAGCAGTTTTGGGGGGTCAACTGGAAACACCATATATTTT.

This clone was detected a few times. This sequence joins TRBV1 and TRBJ1-2; TRBD1 is taken as the D call from the table, unchecked against the DNA. TRBV1 is shown as a pseudogene. This CDR3 comprises 24 residues. CDR3 sequence (DNA): TGCACCAGCAGCCAAGCTAAAGGGGGTGAAATGGGGCCCCTACCTGCGGCATATAACTATGGCTACACCTTC. Residues: CTSSQAKGGEMGPLPAAYNYGYTF.

The chain combines TRBV5-7 with TRBJ2-7, with unresolved D. Being an ORF, TRBV5-7 has a function that is uncertain. V dropped 2 bases and J dropped 2 bases, with 8 bases sitting between them. The CDR3 has 13 residues. CDR3 in amino acids: CASSFATTYEQYF. In DNA form, the CDR3 reads TGTGCCAGCAGCTTCGCTACTACCTACGAGCAGTACTTC.